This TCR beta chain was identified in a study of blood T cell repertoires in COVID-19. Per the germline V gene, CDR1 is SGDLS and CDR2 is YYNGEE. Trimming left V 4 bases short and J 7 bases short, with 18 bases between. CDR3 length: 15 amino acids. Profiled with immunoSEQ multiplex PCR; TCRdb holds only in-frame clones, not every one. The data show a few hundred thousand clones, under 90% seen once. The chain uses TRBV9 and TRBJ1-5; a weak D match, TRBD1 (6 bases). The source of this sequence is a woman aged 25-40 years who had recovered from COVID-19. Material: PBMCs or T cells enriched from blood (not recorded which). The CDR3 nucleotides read TGTGCCAGCAGCCTCGGAGGGGGAGCGGGGCAGCCCCAGCATTTT. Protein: CASSLGGGAGQPQHF.